One and the same sample provided the 14 T cell receptor beta chains below, sequenced in a study of beta chain features in type 1 diabetes. Since all of the isolated RNA was reverse transcribed, expressed TCRB transcripts were what got sequenced. The protocol was immunoSEQ multiplex PCR, while the TCRdb copy is restricted to in-frame clones and leaves out a portion. The repertoire holds about 230,000 clones, around 9.6% seen once, with about 0.037% in the top ten. The sample comprised naive CD4+ T cells from blood. These receptors were taken from a woman aged 18-30 years in good health.

The genes are TRBV7-9 and TRBJ2-1; TRBD2 agrees at 7 bases. V lost 6 bases and J lost 8; bases outside the gene matches: 7. The CDR3 is 13 residues long. Germline CDR1 is SEHNR and CDR2 is FQNEAQ (reference sequence). CDR3 region: CASRRTSNYEQFF. The CDR3 region has the DNA TGTGCCAGCAGGAGGACTAGTAATTATGAGCAGTTCTTC.

The J gene is TRBJ1-4, the V gene TRBV30, with unresolved D. This CDR3 is 19 amino acids long. The V end lost 1 base, the J end lost 3 bases, and 24 bases lay between the germline ends. Germline V gene sequence: CDR1 GTSNPN, CDR2 SVGIG (reference sequence). CDR3 bases: TGTGCCTGGAGTGGACTACGGGCGAGACCGAGGTTGGCTAATGAAAAACTGTTTTTT. Encoded protein: CAWSGLRARPRLANEKLFF.

This clone has a handful of counts. The chain couples TRBV6-1 to TRBJ2-1, with 8 nucleotides matching TRBD2. After removal of 5 bases from V and 2 bases from J, the junction contained 5 bases not matched to a gene. CDR1 is MNHNS, CDR2 SASEGT, per germline. CDR3 length: 15 residues. CDR3 protein: CASSLTSGPYNEQFF. CDR3 coding DNA: TGTGCCAGCAGTCTTACTAGCGGCCCCTACAATGAGCAGTTCTTC.

A few counts support this clone. The gene calls are TRBV18 and TRBJ2-2, with unresolved D. Trimming cost V 2 bases and J 6 bases, with 7 bases left between them. Germline assignment: CDR1 KGHSH and CDR2 LQKENI. The length of the CDR3 is 13 residues. CDR3 in amino acids: CASSPSRPGELFF. The CDR3 DNA reads TGTGCCAGCTCACCATCCAGGCCCGGGGAGCTGTTTTTT.

CDR3 loop: CASSIRDRGHSPLHF. The DNA of the CDR3 is TGTGCCAGCAGCATCCGGGACAGGGGGCATTCACCCCTCCACTTT. J is TRBJ1-6 and V is TRBV11-2; 12 nucleotides agree with TRBD1. CDR1 is SGHAT and CDR2 is FQNNGV in the germline V gene. This CDR3 has 15 amino acids. Trimming at V came to 5 bases and at J to 8 bases, leaving 4 bases not matched to a gene.

The sample holds a few counts of this clone. This chain joins TRBV2 and TRBJ1-4; 10 nucleotides align to TRBD1. The V gene end was trimmed by 6 bases and the J gene end by 7 bases; junction bases not matched to a gene: 8. Germline CDR1 SNHLY, CDR2 FYNNEI. The CDR3 is 15 residues long. DNA for the CDR3: TGTGCCAGCAGGGGCGAGGGACAGGGGTCTGAAAAACTGTTTTTT. It is translated as CASRGEGQGSEKLFF.

The genes are TRBV6-5 and TRBJ2-5, with D maybe TRBD1 (5 bases). Germline V gene sequence: CDR1 MNHEY, CDR2 SVGAGI. Between the trimmed V and J ends, which lost 6 bases and 3 bases, there was a span of 11 bases. The CDR3 covers 13 residues. The CDR3 sequence: CASRQQGKETQYF. The CDR3, as DNA: TGTGCCAGCAGACAGCAGGGAAAAGAGACCCAGTACTTC.

This clone was observed at least ten times. CDR3 in amino acids: CASSQDPRRTGGDQYF. CDR3 coding DNA: TGTGCCAGCAGCCAAGACCCCAGGCGGACAGGGGGGGACCAGTACTTC. The chain employs TRBV14 and TRBJ2-4, with 10 bases aligning to TRBD1. CDR1 is SGHDN and CDR2 is FVKESK in the germline V gene. CDR3 length: 16 amino acids. J lost 13 bases, V lost 0 bases, and 12 bases had no gene match.

This rearrangement joins TRBV28 to TRBJ2-1; TRBD1 agrees at 8 bases. The V and J ends lost 0 bases and 4 bases, in that order; junction bases with no gene match: 2. CDR3 length: 15 residues. CDR1 is MDHEN and CDR2 is SYDVKM in the germline V gene. The CDR3 sequence: CASSLWGQAYNEQFF. The DNA for the CDR3 is TGTGCCAGCAGTTTATGGGGACAGGCATACAATGAGCAGTTCTTC.

CDR3 loop: CASSRRGAAHAFF. DNA of the CDR3: TGTGCCAGCAGTCGACGCGGGGCAGCTCACGCTTTCTTT. The chain uses TRBV27 and TRBJ1-1; tentatively, D is TRBD1 (5 bases). There are 13 residues in the CDR3. Between the trimmed V and J ends, which lost 5 bases and 11 bases, there was a span of 18 bases. The germline V gene encodes CDR1 MNHEY and CDR2 SMNVEV (reference sequence).

In this sample, this clone turned up many times. The chain has TRBV15 and TRBJ2-7; D is unresolved. CDR3 length equals 13 residues. Trimming removed 4 bases from V and 2 bases from J, with 9 bases in between. Germline V gene lookup returns CDR1 LNHNV and CDR2 YYDKDF (reference sequence). The CDR3 is CATSTGGAYEQYF. CDR3 coding DNA: TGTGCCACCAGCACCGGCGGAGCCTACGAGCAGTACTTC.

The genes are TRBV5-1 and TRBJ1-1; 7 positions agree with TRBD1. The CDR3 totals 15 residues. V gave up 0 bases and J gave up 6 bases; unmatched junction bases: 8. From germline, CDR1 is SGHRS and CDR2 YFSETQ. CDR3 loop: CASSLDGTVSAEAFF. The CDR3 region has the DNA TGCGCCAGCAGCTTGGATGGGACAGTATCTGCTGAAGCTTTCTTT.

A few counts support this clone. The chain recombines TRBV7-8 with TRBJ1-2; no clear D. Germline assignment: CDR1 SGHVS and CDR2 FQNEAQ. Between the trimmed V and J ends, which lost 1 base and 2 bases, there was a span of 5 bases. CDR3 length equals 13 residues. The CDR3 reads CASSLDINYGYTF. The CDR3 region has the DNA TGTGCCAGCAGCTTAGACATAAACTATGGCTACACCTTC.

This clone was detected only a few times. The chain is built from TRBV5-1 and TRBJ2-7, with no clear D. This CDR3 is 14 amino acids long. V shed 1 base and J shed 2 bases, with 10 bases lying between them. Germline CDR1 is SGHRS and CDR2 is YFSETQ. CDR3 protein: CASSLSRQAYEQYF. As DNA, the CDR3 is TGCGCCAGCAGCTTGTCCCGACAAGCCTACGAGCAGTACTTC.